This TCR beta chain came from a study of blood T cells in healthy people across ages. This clonotype occurred a few times. For the second PCR, which ran for roughly 7 to 11 cycles, a sample-barcoded 5' primer and a J-beta primer mix were used. One entry per CDR3 protein results from TCRdb running MiXCR on the 5' RACE reads. In the table there are around 1,000,000 distinct CDR3 sequences, under 40% of which are singletons. The CDR3 is made up of 12 amino acids. V was shortened by 6 bases and J by 2 bases, with 7 bases between the two germline ends. Germline V gene lookup returns CDR1 MNHEY and CDR2 SMNVEV (reference sequence).

Input material: blood. The genes are TRBV27 and TRBJ1-2, with D unclear. This TCR was sampled from a young man in good health. The CDR3 here is CASRHVNYGYTF. The CDR3, as DNA: TGTGCCAGCAGACACGTGAACTATGGCTACACCTTC.